This T cell receptor beta chain was identified during a study of cytomegalovirus exposure and HLA in healthy donors. General observations from the study: Later, TCR association rates were found to vary by HLA locus, highest for DRB1 and lowest for HLA-C. A list of more than 150 TCR beta chains associated with cytomegalovirus was given. It emerged from a later analysis that several of the most significant clusters appeared to be linked to common viral pathogens.

PCR used 60 Vbeta primers and 13 Jbeta primers. Libraries were prepared by immunoSEQ multiplex PCR; TCRdb keeps only in-frame clonotypes and omits some of them. The table records 150,000 to 200,000 clones, around 80% of them present only once. A word on this clone: The antigen is unknown.

Germline loops: CDR1 SNHLY, CDR2 FYNNEI. Trimming took 8 bases from V and 3 from J; bases not matched to a gene: 6. The CDR3 is 14 residues long. Sequencing was performed on PBMCs. The chain has TRBV2 and TRBJ2-5; 10 nucleotides align to TRBD1. The sequence was obtained from a man aged 18 to 29 in good health and CMV-seropositive. CDR3 nucleotides: TGTGCCAGCGGAGGGACAGGGGCGAAAGAGACCCAGTACTTC. It translates to CASGGTGAKETQYF.